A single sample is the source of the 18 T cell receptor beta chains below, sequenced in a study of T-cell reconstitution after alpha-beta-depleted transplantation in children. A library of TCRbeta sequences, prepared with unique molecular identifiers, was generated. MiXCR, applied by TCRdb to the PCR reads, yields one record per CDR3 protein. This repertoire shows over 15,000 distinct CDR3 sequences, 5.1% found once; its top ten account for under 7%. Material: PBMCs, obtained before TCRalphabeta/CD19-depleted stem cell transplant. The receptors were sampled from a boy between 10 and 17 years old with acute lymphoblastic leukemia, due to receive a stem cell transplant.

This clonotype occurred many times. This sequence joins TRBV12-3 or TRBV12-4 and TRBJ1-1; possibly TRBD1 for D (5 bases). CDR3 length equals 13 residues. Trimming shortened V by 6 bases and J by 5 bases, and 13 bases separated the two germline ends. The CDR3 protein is CASREGLRTEAFF. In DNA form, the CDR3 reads TGTGCCAGCAGGGAGGGGCTTCGGACTGAAGCTTTCTTT.

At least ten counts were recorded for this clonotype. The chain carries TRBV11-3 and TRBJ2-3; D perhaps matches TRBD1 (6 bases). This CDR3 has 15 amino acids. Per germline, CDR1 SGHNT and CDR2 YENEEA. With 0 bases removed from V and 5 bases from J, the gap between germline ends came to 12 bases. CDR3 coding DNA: TGTGCCAGCAGCTTAGATCCCACGACAGGAGATACGCAGTATTTT. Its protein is CASSLDPTTGDTQYF. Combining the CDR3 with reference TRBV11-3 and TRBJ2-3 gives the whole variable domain EAGVVQSPRYKIIEKKQPVAFWCNPISGHNTLYWYLQNLGQGPELLIRYENEEAVDDSQLPKDRFSAERLKGVDSTLKIQPAELGDSAVYLCASSLDPTTGDTQYFGPGTRLTVL.

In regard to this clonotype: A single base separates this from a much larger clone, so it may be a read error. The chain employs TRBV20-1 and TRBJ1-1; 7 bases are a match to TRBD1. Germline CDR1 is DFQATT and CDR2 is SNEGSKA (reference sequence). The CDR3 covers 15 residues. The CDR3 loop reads CCARGTGTEGTEAFF. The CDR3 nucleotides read TGCTGTGCTAGGGGAACCGGGACAGAGGGAACTGAAGCTTTCTTT.

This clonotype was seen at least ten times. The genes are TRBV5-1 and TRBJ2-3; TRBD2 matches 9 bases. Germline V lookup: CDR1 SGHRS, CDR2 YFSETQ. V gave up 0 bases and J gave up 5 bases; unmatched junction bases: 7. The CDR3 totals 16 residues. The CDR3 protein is CASSLVASGNVDTQYF. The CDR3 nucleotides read TGCGCCAGCAGCTTGGTTGCTAGCGGGAATGTAGATACGCAGTATTTT. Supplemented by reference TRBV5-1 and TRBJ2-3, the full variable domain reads KAGVTQTPRYLIKTRGQQVTLSCSPISGHRSVSWYQQTPGQGLQFLFEYFSETQRNKGNFPGRFSGRQFSNSRSEMNVSTLELGDSALYLCASSLVASGNVDTQYFGPGTRLTVL.

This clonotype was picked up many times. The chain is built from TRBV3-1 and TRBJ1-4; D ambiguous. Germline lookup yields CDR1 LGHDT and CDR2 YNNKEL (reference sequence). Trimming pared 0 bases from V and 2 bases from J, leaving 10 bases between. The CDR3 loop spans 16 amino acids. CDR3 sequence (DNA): TGTGCCAGCAGCCAAGATGTCGGGAGTACTAATGAAAAACTGTTTTTT. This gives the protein CASSQDVGSTNEKLFF.

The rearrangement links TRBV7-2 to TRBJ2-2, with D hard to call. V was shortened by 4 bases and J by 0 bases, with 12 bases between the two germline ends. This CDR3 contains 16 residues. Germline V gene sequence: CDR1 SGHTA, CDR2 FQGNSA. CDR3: CASSSTVQANTGELFF. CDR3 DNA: TGTGCCAGCAGCTCCACCGTTCAGGCGAACACCGGGGAGCTGTTTTTT.

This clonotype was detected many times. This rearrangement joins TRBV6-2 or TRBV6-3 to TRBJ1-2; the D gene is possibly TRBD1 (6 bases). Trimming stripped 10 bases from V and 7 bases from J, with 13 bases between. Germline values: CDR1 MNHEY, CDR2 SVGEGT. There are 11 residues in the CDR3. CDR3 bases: TGTGCCACCGGAACAGGGTTTGGCTACACCTTC. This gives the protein CATGTGFGYTF.

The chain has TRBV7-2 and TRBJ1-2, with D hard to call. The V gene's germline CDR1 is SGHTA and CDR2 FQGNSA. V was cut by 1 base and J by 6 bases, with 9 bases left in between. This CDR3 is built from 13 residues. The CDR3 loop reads CASSLVGQNGYTF. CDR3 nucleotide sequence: TGTGCCAGCAGCTTAGTGGGTCAGAATGGCTACACCTTC.

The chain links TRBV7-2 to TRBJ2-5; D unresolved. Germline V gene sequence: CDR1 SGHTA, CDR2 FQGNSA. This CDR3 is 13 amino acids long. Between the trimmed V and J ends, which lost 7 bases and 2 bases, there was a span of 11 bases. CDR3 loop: CASTPQNQETQYF. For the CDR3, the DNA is TGTGCCAGCACCCCACAGAATCAAGAGACCCAGTACTTC.

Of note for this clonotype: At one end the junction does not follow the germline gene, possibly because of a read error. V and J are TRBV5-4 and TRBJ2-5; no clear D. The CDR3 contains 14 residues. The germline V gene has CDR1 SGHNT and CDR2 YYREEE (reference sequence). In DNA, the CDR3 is TGTGTCAGCAGCTTGTCGGCCAGTCAAGAGACCCAGTACTTC. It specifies CVSSLSASQETQYF.

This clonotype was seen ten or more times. The DNA for the CDR3 is TGTGCCAGCAGCTTGACTAGAGCGTGGGATGAGCAGTTCTTC. Its translation: CASSLTRAWDEQFF. This chain links TRBV5-4 with TRBJ2-1, with D possibly being TRBD2 (5 bases). This CDR3 spans 14 amino acids. The germline V gene has CDR1 SGHNT and CDR2 YYREEE (reference sequence). The ends were cut back, 1 base at V and 8 bases at J, with 13 bases in the middle. Complete variable domain (other parts from reference TRBV5-4 and TRBJ2-1): ETGVTQSPTHLIKTRGQQVTLRCSSQSGHNTVSWYQQALGQGPQFIFQYYREEENGRGNFPPRFSGLQFPNYSSELNVNALELDDSALYLCASSLTRAWDEQFFGPGTRLTVL.

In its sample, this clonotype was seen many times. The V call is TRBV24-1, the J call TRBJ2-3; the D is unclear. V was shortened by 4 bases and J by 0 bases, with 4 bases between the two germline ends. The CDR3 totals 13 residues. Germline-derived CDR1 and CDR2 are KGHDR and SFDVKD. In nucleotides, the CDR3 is TGTGCCACCAGTGAACTTAGCACAGATACGCAGTATTTT. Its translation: CATSELSTDTQYF.

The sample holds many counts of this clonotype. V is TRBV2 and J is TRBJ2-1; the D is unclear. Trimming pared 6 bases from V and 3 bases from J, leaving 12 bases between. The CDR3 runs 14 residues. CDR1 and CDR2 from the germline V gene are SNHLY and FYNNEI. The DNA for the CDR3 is TGTGCCAGCAGCGAGCTCCGAGGCTACAATGAGCAGTTCTTC. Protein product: CASSELRGYNEQFF. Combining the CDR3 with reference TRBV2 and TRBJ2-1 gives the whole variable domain EPEVTQTPSHQVTQMGQEVILRCVPISNHLYFYWYRQILGQKVEFLVSFYNNEISEKSEIFDDQFSVERPDGSNFTLKIRSTKLEDSAMYFCASSELRGYNEQFFGPGTRLTVL.

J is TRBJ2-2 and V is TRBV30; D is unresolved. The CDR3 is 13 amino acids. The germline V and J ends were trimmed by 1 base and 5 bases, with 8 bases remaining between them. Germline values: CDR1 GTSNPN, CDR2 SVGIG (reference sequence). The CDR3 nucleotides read TGTGCCTGGAGTGACCATTTAACCGGGGAGCTGTTTTTT. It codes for CAWSDHLTGELFF.

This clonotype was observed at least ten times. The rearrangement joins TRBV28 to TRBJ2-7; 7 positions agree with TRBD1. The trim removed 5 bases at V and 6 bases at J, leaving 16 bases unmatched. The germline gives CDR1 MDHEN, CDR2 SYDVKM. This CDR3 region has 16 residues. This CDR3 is CASSTWGQRGLAEQYF. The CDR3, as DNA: TGTGCCAGCAGTACCTGGGGACAGAGGGGTTTGGCCGAGCAGTACTTC.

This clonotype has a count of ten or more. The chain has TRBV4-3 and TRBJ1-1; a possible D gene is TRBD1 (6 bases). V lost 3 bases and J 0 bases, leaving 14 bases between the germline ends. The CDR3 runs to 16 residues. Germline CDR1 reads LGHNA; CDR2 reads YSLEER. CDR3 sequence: CASSHEPDSLNTEAFF. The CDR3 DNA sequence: TGCGCCAGCAGCCACGAACCGGACAGTTTGAACACTGAAGCTTTCTTT.

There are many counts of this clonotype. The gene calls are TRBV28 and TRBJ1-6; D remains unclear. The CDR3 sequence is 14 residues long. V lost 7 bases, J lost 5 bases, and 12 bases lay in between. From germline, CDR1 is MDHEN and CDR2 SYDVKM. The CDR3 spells CASNSRIHNSPLHF. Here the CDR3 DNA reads TGTGCCAGCAATTCCAGGATCCATAATTCACCCCTCCACTTT.

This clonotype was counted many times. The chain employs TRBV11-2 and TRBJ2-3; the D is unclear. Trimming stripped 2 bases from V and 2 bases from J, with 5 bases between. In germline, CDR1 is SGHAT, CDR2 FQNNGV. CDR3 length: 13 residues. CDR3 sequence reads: CASSLIYTDTQYF. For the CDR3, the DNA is TGTGCCAGCAGCTTAATTTACACAGATACGCAGTATTTT.